This T cell receptor (beta chain) was observed in a study of T cell responses to AZD1222 COVID-19 vaccine. Findings and limits, study-wide: Most donors were white British and more were female, and clonal diversity was possibly underestimated.

The CDR3 runs to 13 residues. V was pared by 6 bases and J by 4 bases, with 4 bases of the junction left unmatched. For this clone: Antigen specificity is unknown.

Generated by immunoSEQ multiplex PCR, the TCRdb table keeps only in-frame clones and is missing some. Seen here are over 100,000 clones, around nine tenths observed once, and the top ten hold over 15%. The chain is built from TRBV12-3 or TRBV12-4 and TRBJ1-2; 8 bases map to TRBD1. The origin of this receptor is an adult in good health. Sequenced material: peripheral blood, taken on day 0 of AZD1222 vaccination. The CDR3 spells CASSRQGTYGYTF. The DNA of the CDR3 is TGTGCCAGCAGCCGACAGGGGACCTATGGCTACACCTTC.